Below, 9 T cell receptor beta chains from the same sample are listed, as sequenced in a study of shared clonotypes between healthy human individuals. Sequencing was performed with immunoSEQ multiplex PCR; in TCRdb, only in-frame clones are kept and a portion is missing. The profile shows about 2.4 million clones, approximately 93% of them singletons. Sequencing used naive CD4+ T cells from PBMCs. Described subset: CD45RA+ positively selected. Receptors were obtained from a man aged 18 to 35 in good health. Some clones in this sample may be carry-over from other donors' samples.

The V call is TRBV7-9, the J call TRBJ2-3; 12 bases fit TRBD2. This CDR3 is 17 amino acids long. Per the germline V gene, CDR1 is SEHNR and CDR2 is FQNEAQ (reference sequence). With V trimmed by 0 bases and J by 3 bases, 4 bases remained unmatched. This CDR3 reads CASSLARGTSGTDTQYF. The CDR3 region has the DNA TGTGCCAGCAGCTTAGCGCGGGGGACTAGCGGGACAGATACGCAGTATTTT.

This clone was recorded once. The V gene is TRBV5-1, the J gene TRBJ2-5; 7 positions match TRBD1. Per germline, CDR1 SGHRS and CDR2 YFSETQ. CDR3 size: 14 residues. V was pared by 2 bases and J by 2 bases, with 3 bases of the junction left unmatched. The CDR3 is CASSLQGWQETQYF. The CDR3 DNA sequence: TGCGCCAGCAGCTTACAGGGGTGGCAAGAGACCCAGTACTTC. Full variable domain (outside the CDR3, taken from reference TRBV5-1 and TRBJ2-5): KAGVTQTPRYLIKTRGQQVTLSCSPISGHRSVSWYQQTPGQGLQFLFEYFSETQRNKGNFPGRFSGRQFSNSRSEMNVSTLELGDSALYLCASSLQGWQETQYFGPGTRLLVL.

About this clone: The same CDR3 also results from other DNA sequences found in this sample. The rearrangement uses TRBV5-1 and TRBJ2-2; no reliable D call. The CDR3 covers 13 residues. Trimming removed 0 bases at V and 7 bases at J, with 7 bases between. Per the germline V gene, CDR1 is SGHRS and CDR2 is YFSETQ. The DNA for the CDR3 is TGCGCCAGCAGCTTGGTCGTAGGCGGGGAGCTGTTTTTT. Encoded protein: CASSLVVGGELFF.

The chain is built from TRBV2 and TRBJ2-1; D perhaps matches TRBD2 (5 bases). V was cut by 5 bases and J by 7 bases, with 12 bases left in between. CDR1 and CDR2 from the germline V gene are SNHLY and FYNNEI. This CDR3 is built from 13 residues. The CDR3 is CASSTRRGNEQFF. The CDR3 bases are TGTGCCAGCAGTACCCGTCGGGGTAATGAGCAGTTCTTC. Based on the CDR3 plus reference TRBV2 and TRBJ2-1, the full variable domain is EPEVTQTPSHQVTQMGQEVILRCVPISNHLYFYWYRQILGQKVEFLVSFYNNEISEKSEIFDDQFSVERPDGSNFTLKIRSTKLEDSAMYFCASSTRRGNEQFFGPGTRLTVL.

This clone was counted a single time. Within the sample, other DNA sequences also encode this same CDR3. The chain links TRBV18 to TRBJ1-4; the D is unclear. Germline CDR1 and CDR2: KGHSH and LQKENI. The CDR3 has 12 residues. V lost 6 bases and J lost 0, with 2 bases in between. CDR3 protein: CASSTTNEKLFF. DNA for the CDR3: TGTGCCAGCTCGACAACTAATGAAAAACTGTTTTTT.

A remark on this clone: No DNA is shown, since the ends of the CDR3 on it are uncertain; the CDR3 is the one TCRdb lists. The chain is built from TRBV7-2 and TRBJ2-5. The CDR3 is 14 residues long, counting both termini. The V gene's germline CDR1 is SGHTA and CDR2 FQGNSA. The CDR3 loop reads CASSFGPGPETQYF.

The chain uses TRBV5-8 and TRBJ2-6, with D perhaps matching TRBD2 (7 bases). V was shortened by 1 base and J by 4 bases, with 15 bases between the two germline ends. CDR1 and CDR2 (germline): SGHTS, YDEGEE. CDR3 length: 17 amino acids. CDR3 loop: CASSLLAGARGANVLTF. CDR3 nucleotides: TGTGCCAGCAGCTTGCTGGCGGGGGCGCGAGGGGCCAACGTCCTGACTTTC.

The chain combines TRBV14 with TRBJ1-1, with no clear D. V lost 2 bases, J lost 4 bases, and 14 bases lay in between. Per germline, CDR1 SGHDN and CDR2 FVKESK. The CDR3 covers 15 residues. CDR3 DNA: TGTGCCAGCAGCCAAATATGGGCCAGCGCCACTGAAGCTTTCTTT. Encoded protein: CASSQIWASATEAFF. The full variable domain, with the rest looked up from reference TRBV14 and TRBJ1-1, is EAGVTQFPSHSVIEKGQTVTLRCDPISGHDNLYWYRRVMGKEIKFLLHFVKESKQDESGMPNNRFLAERTGGTYSTLKVQPAELEDSGVYFCASSQIWASATEAFFGQGTRLTVV.

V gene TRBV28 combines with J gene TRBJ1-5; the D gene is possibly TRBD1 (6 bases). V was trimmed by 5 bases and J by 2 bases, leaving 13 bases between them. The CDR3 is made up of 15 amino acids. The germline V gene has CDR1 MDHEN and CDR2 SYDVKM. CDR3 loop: CASSTKQGGNQPQHF. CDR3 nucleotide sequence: TGTGCCAGCAGTACTAAACAGGGCGGCAATCAGCCCCAGCATTTT.